A selection of T cell receptor beta chains follows, all from one sample in a study of T cell responses to AZD1222 COVID-19 vaccine. Assay used: immunoSEQ multiplex PCR; TCRdb lists only in-frame clones, some missing. Here the sample spans about 110,000 clones, approximately 90% being singletons. The sequencing here drew on peripheral blood, taken on day 0 of MenACWY control vaccination. These receptors originate from an adult in good health. Both conserved end residues are part of each CDR3. Fields, in order: clone size, D gene, J gene, V gene, CDR3 DNA, CDR3 protein. The D gene is left open where the match is weak. Expanded clones get a size class; other rows say once, few or many, or leave the size out.

clone_size: once; d_call: .; j_call: TRBJ2-3; v_call: TRBV27; cdr3_nt: TGTGCCAGCCACTGGGCTTACTCCACAGATACGCAGTATTTT; cdr3_aa: CASHWAYSTDTQYF
clone_size: .; d_call: .; j_call: TRBJ1-2; v_call: TRBV10-2; cdr3_nt: TGCGCCAGTGGGCTGGGCAGGGGCGACGGCTACACCTTC; cdr3_aa: CASGLGRGDGYTF
clone_size: .; d_call: TRBD1; j_call: TRBJ1-6; v_call: TRBV5-1; cdr3_nt: TGCGCCAGCAGCTTGGAAGGGGGCCTGAATTCACCCCTCCACTTT; cdr3_aa: CASSLEGGLNSPLHF
clone_size: once; d_call: TRBD1; j_call: TRBJ2-2; v_call: TRBV19; cdr3_nt: TGTGCCAGCGAAACAGGGGATGCGAACACCGGGGAGCTGTTTTTT; cdr3_aa: CASETGDANTGELFF
clone_size: .; d_call: .; j_call: TRBJ1-5; v_call: TRBV28; cdr3_nt: TGTGCCAGCAGTTCCCGACGGGAGCTACGGCCCCAGCATTTT; cdr3_aa: CASSSRRELRPQHF
clone_size: .; d_call: TRBD1; j_call: TRBJ2-3; v_call: TRBV5-6; cdr3_nt: TGTGCCAGCAGCTTGGATGGACAGGGGGCTGTCACGCAGTATTTT; cdr3_aa: CASSLDGQGAVTQYF
clone_size: .; d_call: TRBD1; j_call: TRBJ1-2; v_call: TRBV10-3; cdr3_nt: TGTGCCATCAGTGAGTCGGGGACAGGGGAGAATGGCTACACCTTC; cdr3_aa: CAISESGTGENGYTF
clone_size: .; d_call: .; j_call: TRBJ1-6; v_call: TRBV30; cdr3_nt: TGTGCCTGGAGTGTACAGGTCGAGTCACCCCTCCACTTT; cdr3_aa: CAWSVQVESPLHF
clone_size: .; d_call: .; j_call: TRBJ1-1; v_call: TRBV6-5; cdr3_nt: TGTGCCAGCAGTTACGTCAAGAACACTGAAGCTTTCTTT; cdr3_aa: CASSYVKNTEAFF
clone_size: .; d_call: .; j_call: TRBJ2-5; v_call: TRBV30; cdr3_nt: TGTGCCTGGAGTGTCCAGGACCAAGAGACCCAGTACTTC; cdr3_aa: CAWSVQDQETQYF
clone_size: .; d_call: .; j_call: TRBJ1-1; v_call: TRBV7-9; cdr3_nt: TGTGCCAGCAGCGAAAACAGGGACCCCAGGACTGAAGCTTTCTTT; cdr3_aa: CASSENRDPRTEAFF
clone_size: .; d_call: .; j_call: TRBJ2-2; v_call: TRBV4-1; cdr3_nt: TGCGCCAGCAGCCTTAAGGGGCCAGGCACCGGGGAGCTGTTTTTT; cdr3_aa: CASSLKGPGTGELFF
clone_size: .; d_call: TRBD2; j_call: TRBJ2-1; v_call: TRBV25-1; cdr3_nt: TGTGCCAGCAGTGCCGGGGGGGGCCTAGGGCAGTTCTTC; cdr3_aa: CASSAGGGLGQFF
clone_size: .; d_call: TRBD1; j_call: TRBJ1-1; v_call: TRBV18; cdr3_nt: TGTGCCAGCTCACCACGACAGGGGCCCACTGAAGCTTTCTTT; cdr3_aa: CASSPRQGPTEAFF
clone_size: .; d_call: TRBD1; j_call: TRBJ2-5; v_call: TRBV2; cdr3_nt: TGTGCCAGCAGGACCGGGACAGGGGACGAGACCCAGTACTTC; cdr3_aa: CASRTGTGDETQYF
clone_size: .; d_call: .; j_call: TRBJ1-1; v_call: TRBV2; cdr3_nt: TGTGCCAGCAGCCAGGGGACGGCGAACACTGAAGCTTTCTTT; cdr3_aa: CASSQGTANTEAFF
clone_size: .; d_call: .; j_call: TRBJ2-1; v_call: TRBV5-4; cdr3_nt: TGTGCCAGCACCCAGCAGGGGGGTGGGGTAGGGCAGTTCTTC; cdr3_aa: CASTQQGGGVGQFF